This T cell receptor beta chain was found in a study of Graves' ophthalmopathy and Graves' hyperthyroidism. Germline V gives CDR1 LGHDT, CDR2 YNNKEL (reference sequence). This CDR3 contains 16 residues. With 0 bases removed from V and 0 bases from J, the gap between germline ends came to 9 bases. RNA transcripts yielded amplified TCR beta CDR3 regions. RT-PCR with HTBI primers came first, then second-round multiplex PCR. TCRdb processed the multiplex PCR reads anew with MiXCR; each CDR3 protein has one entry. Of roughly 500,000 distinct CDR3 sequences in the sample, 13% to 15% were seen once. This clonotype was seen a handful of times.

The sequencing sample was made of blood. The chain links TRBV3-1 to TRBJ1-5, with a weak D call TRBD1 (5 bases). The receptor was derived from a woman in her twenties or thirties with Graves' ophthalmopathy. In nucleotides, the CDR3 is TGTGCCAGCAGCCAAGATGCAAGGGGTAGCAATCAGCCCCAGCATTTT. Amino acids: CASSQDARGSNQPQHF.